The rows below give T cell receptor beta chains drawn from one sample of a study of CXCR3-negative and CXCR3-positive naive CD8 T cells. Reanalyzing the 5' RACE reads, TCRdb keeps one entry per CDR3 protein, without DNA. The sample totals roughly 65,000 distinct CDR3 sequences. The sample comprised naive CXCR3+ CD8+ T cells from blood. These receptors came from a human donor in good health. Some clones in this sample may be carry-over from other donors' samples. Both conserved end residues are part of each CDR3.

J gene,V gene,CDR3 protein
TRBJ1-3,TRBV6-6,CASSYSLFEGGPGNTIYF
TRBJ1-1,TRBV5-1,CASSGGGDVEAFF
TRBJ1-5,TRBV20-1,CSAKASDRVDQPQHF
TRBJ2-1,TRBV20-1,CSAPQRKGVAEQFF
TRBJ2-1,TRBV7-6,CASSLGSGPPGYNEQFF
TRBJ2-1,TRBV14,CASSQDLSRVSSYNEQFF
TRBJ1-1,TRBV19,CAIWGGQEAFF
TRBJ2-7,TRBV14,CASSQGAGSYEQYF
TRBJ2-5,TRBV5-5,CASSLGWAEKETQYF
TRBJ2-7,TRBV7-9,CASSLSPLPLSYEQYF
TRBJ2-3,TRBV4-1,CASSQVQKDTQYF
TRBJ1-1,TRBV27,CASSSTTGRIMNTEAFF
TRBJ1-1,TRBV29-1,CSVEGTGLGTEAFF
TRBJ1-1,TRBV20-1,CSAKYRDTEAFF
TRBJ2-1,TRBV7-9,CASSLAFLGGTANNEQLF
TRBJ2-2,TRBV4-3,CASSQGMATTNTGELFF
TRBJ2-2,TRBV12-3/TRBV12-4,CASSYWRGGRNTGELFF
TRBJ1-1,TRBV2,CASILGGTGMNTEAFF
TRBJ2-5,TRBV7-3,CASSLTPGLAEETQYF
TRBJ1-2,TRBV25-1,CASSVGLWGYTF
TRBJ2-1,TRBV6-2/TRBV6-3,CATGAGTSYNEQFF
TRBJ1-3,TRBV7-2,CASSSDYSGNTIYF
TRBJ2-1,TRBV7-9,CASSLVLGAHEQFF
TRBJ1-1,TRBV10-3,CAISERPTWETEAFF
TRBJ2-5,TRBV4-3,CASSQGGYQETQYF
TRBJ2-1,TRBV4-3,CASSQDSITYNEQFF
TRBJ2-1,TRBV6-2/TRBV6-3,CASSLTSGTGLNEQFF
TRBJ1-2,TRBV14,CASSQVLGIEGYTF
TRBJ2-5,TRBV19,CASSPLAGDNQETQYF
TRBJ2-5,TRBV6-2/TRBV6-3,CASSYPDHWGEETQYF
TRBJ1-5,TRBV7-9,CATLQPRINQPQHF
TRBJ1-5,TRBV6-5,CASSPHWPQHF
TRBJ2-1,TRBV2,CASSWAGGLVAREQFF
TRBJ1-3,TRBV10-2,CASSELWRSGNTIYF
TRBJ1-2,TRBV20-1,CSAPGQQAGSYGYTF
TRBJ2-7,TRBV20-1,CSARDSPYEEQYF
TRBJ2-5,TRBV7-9,CASSFAGTGGETQYF
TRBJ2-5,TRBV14,CASSQVETGVQETQYF
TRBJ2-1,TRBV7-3,CASSSSGGAVNEQFF
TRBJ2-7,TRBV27,CASSNTGVSYEQYF
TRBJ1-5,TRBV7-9,CASSPSNQPQHF
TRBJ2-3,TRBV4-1,CASSQDEGDTQYF
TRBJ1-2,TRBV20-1,CSARTDITPDYGYTF
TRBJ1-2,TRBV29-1,CSVEDPGGYGYTF
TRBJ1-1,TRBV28,CASSSTASREAFF
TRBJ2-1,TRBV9,CASSLTPSGTGNNEQFF
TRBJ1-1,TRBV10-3,CAISESQGNTEAFF
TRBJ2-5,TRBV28,CASSITGTGVQETQYF
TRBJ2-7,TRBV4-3,CASSQDFSGGYEQYF
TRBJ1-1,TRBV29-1,CSVEVKLYTEAFF